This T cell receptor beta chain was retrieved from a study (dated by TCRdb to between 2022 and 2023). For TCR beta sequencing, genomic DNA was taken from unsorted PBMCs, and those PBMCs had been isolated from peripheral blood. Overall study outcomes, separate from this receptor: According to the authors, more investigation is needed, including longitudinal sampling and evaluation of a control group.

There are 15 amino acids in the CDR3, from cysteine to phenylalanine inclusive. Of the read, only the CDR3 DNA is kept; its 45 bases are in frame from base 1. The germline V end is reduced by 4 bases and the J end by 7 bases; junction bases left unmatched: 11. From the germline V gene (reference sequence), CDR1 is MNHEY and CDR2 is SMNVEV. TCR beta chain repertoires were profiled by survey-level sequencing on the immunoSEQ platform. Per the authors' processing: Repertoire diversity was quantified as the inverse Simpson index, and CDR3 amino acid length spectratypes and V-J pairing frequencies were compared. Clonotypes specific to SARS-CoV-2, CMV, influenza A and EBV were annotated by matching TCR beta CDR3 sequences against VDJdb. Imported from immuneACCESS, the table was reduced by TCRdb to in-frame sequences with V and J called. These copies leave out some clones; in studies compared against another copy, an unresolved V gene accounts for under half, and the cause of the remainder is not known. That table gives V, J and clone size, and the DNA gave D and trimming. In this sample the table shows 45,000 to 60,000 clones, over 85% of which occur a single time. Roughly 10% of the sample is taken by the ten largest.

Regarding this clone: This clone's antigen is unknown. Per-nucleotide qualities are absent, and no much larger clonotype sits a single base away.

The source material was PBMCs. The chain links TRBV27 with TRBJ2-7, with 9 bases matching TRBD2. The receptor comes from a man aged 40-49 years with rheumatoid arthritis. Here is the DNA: TGTGCCAGCAGTTCCTCGGGACTAGCCTTGGGGGAGCAGTACTTC. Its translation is CASSSSGLALGEQYF.